This T cell receptor beta chain is drawn from a study of T cells in Graves' hyperthyroidism and ophthalmopathy. Amplification of TCR beta CDR3 regions used RNA as the template. The primer set for the first-round RT-PCR of the TCR CDR3 was HTBI. TCRdb itself ran the multiplex PCR reads through MiXCR, one entry per CDR3 protein. The sample contains around 350,000 distinct CDR3 sequences, over 10% of which appear only once. A note on this clonotype: Its antigen is still unknown.

General study results and limits: Clonotypes that were expanded in thyroid above 0.001 mostly appeared in blood too. Stable hyperthyroidism and ophthalmopathy were separated using 13 V-J signatures.

Absence of ophthalmopathy progression within 18 months defined stable Graves' hyperthyroidism. CDR1 and CDR2 (germline): SGDLS, YYNGEE. This CDR3 is 15 amino acids long. V lost 0 bases and J lost 2, with 10 bases in between. This clonotype was obtained from a woman aged 18 to 35 with Graves' hyperthyroidism. Material for sequencing was blood. The chain carries TRBV9 and TRBJ2-3; D is possibly TRBD2 (7 bases). The CDR3 loop is CASSVAGGTTDTQYF. Here the CDR3 DNA reads TGTGCCAGCAGCGTAGCGGGGGGCACCACAGATACGCAGTATTTT.